Below, 9 T cell receptor beta chains from the same sample are listed, as sequenced in a study of tumor-infiltrating lymphocytes in primary liver carcinoma. From about 530 ng total RNA, TCR beta cDNA was generated with a primer in the constant region. Libraries covering TCR beta were generated through three nested multiplex PCR rounds (using a slightly modified ARM-PCR). Forward primers for TRBV1-TRBV30 and a C-beta reverse primer served the first two PCR rounds, at around 11 cycles each. TCRdb fed the multiplex PCR reads into MiXCR, producing one record per CDR3 protein. Among about 200,000 distinct CDR3 sequences, around four fifths were seen once, and the ten largest hold approximately 18%. Unsorted bulk tissue of roughly 19-30 mg yielded co-extracted RNA and DNA. The specimen sequenced was tumor tissue from primary liver carcinoma. The receptors originated from a man aged 35-49 years with primary liver carcinoma and hepatitis B virus infection.

Note on this clonotype: In this CDR3 the conserved last residue, phenylalanine or tryptophan, is missing, so a read error is likely. The DNA is left out, because the CDR3 cannot be placed on it with certainty; the CDR3 is given as TCRdb lists it. The genes are TRBV6-1 and TRBJ2-2; TRBD1 is the table's D call and was not checked against the DNA. Germline loops: CDR1 MNHNS, CDR2 SASEGT. A total of 15 residues make up the CDR3, ends included. The CDR3 sequence: CASSNTGGTPGELLV.

The CDR3 here is CISTLTSGNTGELFF. The CDR3 coding sequence is TGTATCAGCACCCTGACTAGTGGGAACACCGGGGAGCTGTTTTTT. The gene calls are TRBV12-3 or TRBV12-4 and TRBJ2-2, with D perhaps matching TRBD2 (6 bases). The CDR3 has 15 amino acids.

As regards this clonotype: Compared with germline, one end of the junction differs, possibly owing to a read error. The chain joins TRBV29-1 to TRBJ2-4; possible D gene TRBD1, 6 bases. Germline V gene sequence: CDR1 SQVTM, CDR2 ANQGSEA. CDR3 length: 11 amino acids. CDR3 DNA: TGCAGGGTTGGACAGAGAAACATTCAGTACTTC. It yields the protein CRVGQRNIQYF.

This clonotype turned up a few times. This could be a read error, since a much larger clone is one nucleotide away. The chain employs TRBV10-2 and TRBJ1-5; D possibly corresponds to TRBD2 (7 bases). The J call may be incorrect, as the DNA end agrees better with TRBJ2-3. The CDR3 length is 11 residues. CDR1 is WSHSY, CDR2 SAAADI, per germline. The CDR3 DNA follows: TGCGCCAGCGGAGAGGGGGGGTTACAGTATTTT. This translates into CASGEGGLQYF.

In its sample, this clonotype was seen many times. V usage is TRBV6-2 or TRBV6-3 and J usage is TRBJ2-1; TRBD1 matches 10 bases. V lost 6 bases, J lost 7 bases, and 6 bases stayed unmatched. This CDR3 comprises 14 residues. The germline gives CDR1 MNHEY, CDR2 SVGEGT. CDR3 residues: CASRATGGFNEQFF. DNA of the CDR3: TGTGCCAGCAGGGCGACAGGGGGCTTTAATGAGCAGTTCTTC.

V usage is TRBV6-1 and J usage is TRBJ2-3; D not resolved. V lost 10 bases to trimming and J lost 6 bases, with 26 bases between them. This CDR3 region has 16 residues. From germline, CDR1 is MNHNS and CDR2 SASEGT. CDR3 amino acids: CAIREESSSAGDTQYF. The CDR3 bases are TGTGCCATCAGAGAGGAAAGTTCCTCCGCCGGTGATACGCAGTATTTT.

V and J are TRBV28 and TRBJ1-5; 7 bases agree with TRBD1. Germline V gives CDR1 MDHEN, CDR2 SYDVKM. The CDR3 has 14 amino acids. The CDR3 DNA reads TGTGCTGGCAATCTTAGACAGGGAGGGCAGCCCCAGCATTTT. Its translation is CAGNLRQGGQPQHF.

As for this clonotype: An end of the junction differs from the germline gene, which may be a read error. V and J are TRBV11-2 and TRBJ2-7; D may be TRBD1 (5 bases). The CDR3 is 15 residues long. From germline, CDR1 is SGHAT and CDR2 FQNNGV. DNA for the CDR3: TGTGCCAGCAGCTTAAATTTAGGGGCCTCCTACGAACAGTACTTC. Protein product: CASSLNLGASYEQYF.

As for this clonotype: As the CDR3 is not closed by the conserved phenylalanine or tryptophan, this likely results from a read error. The rearrangement links TRBV6-5 to TRBJ1-6; 7 positions match TRBD1. Germline V lookup: CDR1 MNHEY, CDR2 SVGAGI. The junction had 16 bases not matched to a gene; V was cut back by 8 bases and J by 12 bases. This CDR3 has 15 residues. CDR3 loop: CASGVEQGWFLPLHL. CDR3 DNA: TGTGCCAGCGGGGTTGAACAGGGGTGGTTTTTACCCCTCCACCTC.